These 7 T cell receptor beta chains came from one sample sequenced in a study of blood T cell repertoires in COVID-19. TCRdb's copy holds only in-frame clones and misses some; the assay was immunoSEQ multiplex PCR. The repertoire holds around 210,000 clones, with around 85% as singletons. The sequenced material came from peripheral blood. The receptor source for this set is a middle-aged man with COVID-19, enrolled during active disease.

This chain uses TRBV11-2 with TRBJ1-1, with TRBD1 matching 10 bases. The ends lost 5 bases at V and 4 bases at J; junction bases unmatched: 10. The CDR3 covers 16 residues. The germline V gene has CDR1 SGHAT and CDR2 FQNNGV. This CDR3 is CASSRPTGTGATEAFF. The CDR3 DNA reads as TGTGCCAGCAGCCGTCCGACCGGGACAGGGGCCACTGAAGCTTTCTTT.

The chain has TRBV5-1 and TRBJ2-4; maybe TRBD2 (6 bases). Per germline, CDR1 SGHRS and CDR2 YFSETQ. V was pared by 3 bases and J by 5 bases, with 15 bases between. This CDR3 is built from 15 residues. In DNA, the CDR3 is TGCGCCAGCAGCTCGGGACTGACGCGGGAAAACATTCAGTACTTC. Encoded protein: CASSSGLTRENIQYF.

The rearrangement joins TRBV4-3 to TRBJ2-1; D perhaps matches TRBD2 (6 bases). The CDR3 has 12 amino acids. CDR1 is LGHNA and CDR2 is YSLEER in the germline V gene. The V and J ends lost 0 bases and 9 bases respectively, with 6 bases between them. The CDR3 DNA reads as TGCGCCAGCAGCCAAGATAGCGGTGAGCAGTTCTTC. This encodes CASSQDSGEQFF.

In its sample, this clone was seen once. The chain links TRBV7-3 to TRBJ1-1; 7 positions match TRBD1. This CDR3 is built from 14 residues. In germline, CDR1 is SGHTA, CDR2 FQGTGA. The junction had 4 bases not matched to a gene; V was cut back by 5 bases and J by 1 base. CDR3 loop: CASSTGQRNTEAFF. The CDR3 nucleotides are TGTGCCAGCAGCACGGGACAGAGGAACACTGAAGCTTTCTTT. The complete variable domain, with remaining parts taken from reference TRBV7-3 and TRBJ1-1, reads GAGVSQTPSNKVTEKGKYVELRCDPISGHTALYWYRQSLGQGPEFLIYFQGTGAADDSGLPNDRFFAVRPEGSVSTLKIQRTERGDSAVYLCASSTGQRNTEAFFGQGTRLTVV.

The DNA of the CDR3 is TGCGCCAGCAGCCATGAGACAGCCAACAATGAGCAGTTCTTC. It specifies CASSHETANNEQFF. V usage is TRBV4-1 and J usage is TRBJ2-1, with D tentatively TRBD1 (5 bases). This CDR3 comprises 14 residues. Trimming took off 3 bases at V and 5 bases at J, with 11 bases between the two ends. Germline V gene sequence: CDR1 MGHRA, CDR2 YSYEKL.

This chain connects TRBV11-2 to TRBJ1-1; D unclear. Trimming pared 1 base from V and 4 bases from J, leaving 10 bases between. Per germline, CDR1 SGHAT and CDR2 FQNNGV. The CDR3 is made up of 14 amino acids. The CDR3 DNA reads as TGTGCCAGCAGCTTAGCTCAGGTGTCCACTGAAGCTTTCTTT. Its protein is CASSLAQVSTEAFF.

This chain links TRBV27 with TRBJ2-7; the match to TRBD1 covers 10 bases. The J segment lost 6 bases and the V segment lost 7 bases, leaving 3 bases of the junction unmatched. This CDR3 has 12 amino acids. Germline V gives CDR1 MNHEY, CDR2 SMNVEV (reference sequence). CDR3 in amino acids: CASTRTGGEQYF. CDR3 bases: TGTGCCAGCACCAGGACAGGGGGCGAGCAGTACTTC.